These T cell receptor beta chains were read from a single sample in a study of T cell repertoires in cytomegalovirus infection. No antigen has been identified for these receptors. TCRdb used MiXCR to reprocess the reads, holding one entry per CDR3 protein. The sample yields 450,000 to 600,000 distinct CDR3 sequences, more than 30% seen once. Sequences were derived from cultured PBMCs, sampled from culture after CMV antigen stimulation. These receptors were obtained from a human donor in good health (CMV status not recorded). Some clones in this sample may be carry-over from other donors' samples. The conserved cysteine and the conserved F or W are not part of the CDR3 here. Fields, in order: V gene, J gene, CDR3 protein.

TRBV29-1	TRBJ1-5	SVGLVGGNQPQH
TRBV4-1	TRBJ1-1	ASSQYRDTEAF
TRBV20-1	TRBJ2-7	SATRVRGEQY
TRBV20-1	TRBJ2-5	SASELAGGETQY
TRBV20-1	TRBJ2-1	SARTGRGEQF
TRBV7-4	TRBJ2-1	ASSSGGLPNEQF
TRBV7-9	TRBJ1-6	ASSLEGSSPLH
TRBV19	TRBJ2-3	ASSIASADTQY
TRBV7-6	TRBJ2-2	ASSTPGELF
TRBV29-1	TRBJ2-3	SVSGRTTDTQY
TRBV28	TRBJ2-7	ASSPGQGTIHSSYEQY
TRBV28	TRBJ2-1	ASSLSPPQYTSGKQF
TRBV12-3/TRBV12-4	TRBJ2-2	ASSSPSERPYTGELF
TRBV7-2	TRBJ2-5	ASSPWVDLQETQY
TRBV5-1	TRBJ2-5	ASSPTGTGKVETQY
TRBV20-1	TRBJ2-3	SASLLAGRTDTQY
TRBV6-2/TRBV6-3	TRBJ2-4	ASSSGLAVPLAKNIQY
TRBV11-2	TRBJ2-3	ASSLRREAVTDTQY
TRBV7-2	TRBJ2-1	ASSARGSYNEQF
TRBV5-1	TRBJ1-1	ASSLGLRTAEAF
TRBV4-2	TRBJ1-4	ASSQQGSEKLF
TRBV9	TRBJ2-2	ASSVATGAGELF
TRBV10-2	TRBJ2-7	ASSGLAAYEQY
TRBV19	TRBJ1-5	ASSTGQGGNQPQH
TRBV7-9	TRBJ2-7	ASSLGLEQY
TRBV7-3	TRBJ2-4	ASSLTVEHIQY
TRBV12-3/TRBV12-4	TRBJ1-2	ASSPTASYGYT
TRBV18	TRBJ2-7	ASSFSAGTKPYEQY
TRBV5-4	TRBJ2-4	ASRLGTGPLAKNIQY
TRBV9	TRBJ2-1	ASSVDPPGGSLDEQF
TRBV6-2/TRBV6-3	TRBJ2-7	ASSYFGLVNEQY
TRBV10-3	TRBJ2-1	AIREDRGSGNEQF
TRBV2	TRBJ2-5	ASVVAGGQETQY
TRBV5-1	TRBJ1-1	ASSRTASRENAEAF
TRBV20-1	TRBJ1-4	SARDQQPNEKLF
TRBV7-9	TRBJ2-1	ASSNRPRNNEQF
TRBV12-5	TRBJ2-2	ASGLGLAGTGELF
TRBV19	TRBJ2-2	ASIQTGGPGELF
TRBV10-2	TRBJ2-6	ASSELTGANVLT
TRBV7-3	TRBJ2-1	ASSLRGGSSYNEQF
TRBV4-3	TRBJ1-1	ASSQVATANTEAF
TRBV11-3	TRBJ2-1	ASSLDPTRREQF
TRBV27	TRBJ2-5	ASSARPTTQETQY
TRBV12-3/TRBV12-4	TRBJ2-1	ASTSGTRGNEQF